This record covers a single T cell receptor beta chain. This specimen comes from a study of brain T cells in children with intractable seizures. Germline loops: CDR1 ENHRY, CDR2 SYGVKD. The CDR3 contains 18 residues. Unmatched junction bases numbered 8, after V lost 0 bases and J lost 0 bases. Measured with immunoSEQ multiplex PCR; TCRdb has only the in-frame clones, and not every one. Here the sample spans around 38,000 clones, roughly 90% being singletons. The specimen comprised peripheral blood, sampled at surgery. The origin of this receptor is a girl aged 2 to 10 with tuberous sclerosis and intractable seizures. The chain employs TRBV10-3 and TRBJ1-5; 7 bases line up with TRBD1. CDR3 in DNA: TGTGCCATCAGTGAGTCTGGGGACAGTATTTATAGCAATCAGCCCCAGCATTTT. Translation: CAISESGDSIYSNQPQHF.